These 4 T cell receptor beta chains were sequenced from one sample in a study of tissue T cells after allogeneic stem cell transplantation. Regarding time point: mouse harvest day 14 after allogeneic transplant. Each mouse received 10^7 T-cell-depleted marrow cells plus 10^6 splenic CD5+ T cells by tail vein. Sequenced by immunoSEQ multiplex PCR; TCRdb stores in-frame clones only, minus some. The sample contains about 9,000 clones, 36% of which appear only once. Sequenced sample: skin. The origin of the receptors is a female BALB/c mouse given C57BL/6 T cells with graft-versus-host disease after an allogeneic hematopoietic cell transplant.

About this clone: Gene names are the mouse ones. The read is 1 residue too short to cover the CDR3 end, so that end is filled in from the germline J gene. V gene TRBV26 combines with J gene TRBJ2-7, with TRBD1 as a possible D gene (6 bases). This CDR3 is built from 12 residues. The V and J ends lost 4 bases and 5 bases respectively, with 9 bases between them. Germline CDR1 reads KGHPV; CDR2 reads FQNQEV (reference sequence). The covered CDR3 bases are TGTGCCAGCAGTCCCGGGACAAATGAACAGTAC. Its translation: CASSPGTNEQY. The full CDR3 reads CASSPGTNEQYF.

On this clone itself: Each gene name is a mouse one. Read sequence stops 1 residue before the CDR3 end, and the germline J gene provides the missing end. V gene TRBV13-1 combines with J gene TRBJ2-5; 10 bases fit TRBD2. The CDR3 runs to 14 residues. V gave up 3 bases and J gave up 6 bases; unmatched junction bases: 4. CDR1 and CDR2 (germline): NSHNY, SYGAGN. Incomplete CDR3 DNA: TGTGCCAGCAGTGTGACTGGGGGGTTGGACACCCAGTAC. Amino acids: CASSVTGGLDTQY. The complete CDR3 reads CASSVTGGLDTQYF.

Points on this clone: Genes here carry mouse names. The CDR3 end falls 1 residue outside the read, so it is completed with the germline J gene. The chain couples TRBV3 to TRBJ2-7; D is unclear. The CDR3 runs 12 residues. V lost 5 bases to trimming and J lost 4 bases, with 9 bases between them. Germline V gene sequence: CDR1 SNHLY, CDR2 FYNGKV (reference sequence). This chain's CDR3 is CASSPGSYEQYF. The covered CDR3 bases are TGTGCCAGCAGCCCCGGGTCTTATGAACAGTAC.

To note about this clone: Gene labels here are mouse ones. Read sequence stops 1 residue before the CDR3 end, and the germline J gene provides the missing end. The rearrangement uses TRBV14 and TRBJ2-3; possible D gene TRBD2, 7 bases. The germline gives CDR1 SGHDT, CDR2 FRDEAV. This CDR3 is built from 15 residues. The ends were cut back, 2 bases at V and 0 bases at J, with 10 bases in the middle. CDR3 amino acids: CASSLWGASAETLYF. The CDR3 bases that were read are TGTGCCAGCAGTTTATGGGGGGCTAGTGCAGAAACGCTGTAT.